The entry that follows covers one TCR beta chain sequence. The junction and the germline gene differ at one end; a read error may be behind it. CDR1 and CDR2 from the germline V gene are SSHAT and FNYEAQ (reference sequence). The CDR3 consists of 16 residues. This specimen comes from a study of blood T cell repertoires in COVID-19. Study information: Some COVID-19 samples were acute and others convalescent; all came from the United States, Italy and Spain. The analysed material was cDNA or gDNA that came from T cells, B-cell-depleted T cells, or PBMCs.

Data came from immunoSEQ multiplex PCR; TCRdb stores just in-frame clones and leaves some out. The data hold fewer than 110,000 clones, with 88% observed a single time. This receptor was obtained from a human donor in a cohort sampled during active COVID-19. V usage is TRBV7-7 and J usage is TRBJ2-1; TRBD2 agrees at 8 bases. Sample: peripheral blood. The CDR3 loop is CASSPQGRGVHNEQFF. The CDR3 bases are TGTGCTAGCAGCCCCCAGGGGCGGGGGGTTCACAATGAGCAGTTCTTC.